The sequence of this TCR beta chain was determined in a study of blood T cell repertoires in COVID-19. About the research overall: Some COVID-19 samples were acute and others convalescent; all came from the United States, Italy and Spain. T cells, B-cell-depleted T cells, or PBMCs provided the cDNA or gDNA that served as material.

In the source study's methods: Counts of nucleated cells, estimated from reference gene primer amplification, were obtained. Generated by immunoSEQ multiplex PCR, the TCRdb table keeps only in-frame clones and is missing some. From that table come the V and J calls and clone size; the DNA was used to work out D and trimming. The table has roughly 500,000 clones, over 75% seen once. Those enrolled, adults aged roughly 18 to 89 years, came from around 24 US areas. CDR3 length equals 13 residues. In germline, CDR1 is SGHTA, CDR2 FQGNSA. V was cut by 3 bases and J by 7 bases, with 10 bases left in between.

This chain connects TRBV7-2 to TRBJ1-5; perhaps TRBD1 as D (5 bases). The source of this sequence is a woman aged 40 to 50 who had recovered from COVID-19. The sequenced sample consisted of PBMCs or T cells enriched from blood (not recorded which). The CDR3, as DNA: TGTGCCAGCAGCTTCGGGGGAAGGCAGCCCCAGCATTTT. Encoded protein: CASSFGGRQPQHF.